The 14 T cell receptor beta chains reported below all come from one sample, sequenced in a study of identical twins listed by TCRdb under 2016. The library was made by 5' RACE. Sequencing took place on an Illumina HiSeq 2000. TCRdb trimmed public reads at Q25 via fastp, called clones via MiXCR and kept in-frame beta chains. CDR3 protein sequences are deduplicated, and each keeps its most common genes and DNA. For this sample the table gives around 370,000 distinct CDR3 sequences, of which approximately 9.1% were detected only once. Of the sample, 8% to 10% is held by the ten largest clones. The sequenced sample consisted of naive T cells sorted from blood. The sample's cell subset or site label is to be understood as: cells isolated with a human naive T-cell isolation kit. Source of these receptors: a woman aged 45-65 years in good health.

This clonotype was detected ten times or more. The rearrangement joins TRBV3-1 to TRBJ2-7, with D tentatively TRBD1 (6 bases). This CDR3 comprises 13 residues. Per germline, CDR1 LGHDT and CDR2 YNNKEL (reference sequence). The V and J ends lost 3 bases and 3 bases respectively, with 9 bases between them. CDR3 sequence: CASSQTGRYEQYV. CDR3 in DNA: TGTGCCAGCAGCCAGACAGGCCGCTACGAGCAGTACGTC.

The chain couples TRBV6-2 or TRBV6-3 to TRBJ2-7; possibly TRBD1 for D (5 bases). The CDR3 has 15 amino acids. V shed 1 base and J shed 1 base, with 11 bases lying between them. Germline V gives CDR1 MNHEY, CDR2 SVGEGT. The CDR3 DNA is TGTGCCAGCAGTTACTGGTATCAGGGATCCTACGAGCAGTACTTC. This codes for CASSYWYQGSYEQYF.

The V gene is TRBV19, the J gene TRBJ2-1; no reliable D call. V was pared by 6 bases and J by 9 bases, with 15 bases between. Germline V gene lookup returns CDR1 LNHDA and CDR2 SQIVND (reference sequence). This CDR3 region has 13 residues. The CDR3 region has the DNA TGTGCCAGTAGCCTCCAGGCAACCAGTGAGCAGTTCTTC. Protein product: CASSLQATSEQFF.

In this sample, this clonotype turned up a few times. The chain has TRBV5-1 and TRBJ2-3; 12 bases agree with TRBD2. CDR1 and CDR2 from the germline V gene are SGHRS and YFSETQ. The ends lost 4 bases at V and 0 bases at J; junction bases unmatched: 6. This CDR3 is built from 17 residues. CDR3 residues: CASSEGLAGASTDTQYF. The CDR3 DNA reads as TGCGCCAGCAGCGAGGGACTAGCGGGTGCTAGCACAGATACGCAGTATTTT.

This clonotype was recorded a few times. The J gene is TRBJ2-5, the V gene TRBV12-3 or TRBV12-4; maybe TRBD2 (5 bases). V dropped 6 bases and J dropped 2 bases, with 13 bases sitting between them. The CDR3 sequence is 14 residues long. In DNA form, the CDR3 reads TGTGCCAGCAGGCTACGAGCGGAACAAGAGACCCAGTACTTC. Translation: CASRLRAEQETQYF.

This clonotype has at least ten counts. The chain uses TRBV12-3 or TRBV12-4 and TRBJ2-1; perhaps TRBD1 as D (5 bases). Deletions cut 4 bases from V and 16 bases from J, with 14 bases between. The CDR3 consists of 11 residues. The CDR3 spells CASSSETVRFF. As DNA, the CDR3 is TGTGCCAGCAGTTCGGAGACAGTACGTTTCTTC.

The chain couples TRBV24-1 to TRBJ2-1; TRBD2 agrees at 7 bases. This CDR3 contains 15 residues. Germline values: CDR1 KGHDR, CDR2 SFDVKD. The V and J ends lost 1 base and 7 bases, in that order; junction bases with no gene match: 6. Here the CDR3 DNA reads TGTGCCACCAGTGATTTTGCGGGAGCAGGGAATGAGCAGTTCTTC. This gives the protein CATSDFAGAGNEQFF.

The chain joins TRBV25-1 to TRBJ1-1; D uncertain. Deletions cut 7 bases from V and 3 bases from J, with 9 bases between. The CDR3 extends over 12 amino acids. CDR1 is MGHDK and CDR2 is SYGVNS in the germline V gene. The CDR3 is CASKSVYTEAFF. The CDR3 DNA reads as TGTGCCAGCAAATCGGTTTACACTGAAGCTTTCTTT.

This clonotype was seen a handful of times. The chain uses TRBV2 and TRBJ1-1; unclear D gene. The germline gives CDR1 SNHLY, CDR2 FYNNEI. Trimming took off 6 bases at V and 1 base at J, with 12 bases between the two ends. The CDR3 is 14 residues long. CDR3 loop: CASRNGWGNTEAFF. CDR3 in DNA: TGTGCCAGCAGGAATGGCTGGGGGAACACTGAAGCTTTCTTT.

The chain joins TRBV20-1 to TRBJ1-1; no firm D call. This CDR3 spans 17 amino acids. Deletions cut 1 base from V and 2 bases from J, with 20 bases between. Looked up from germline, CDR1 is DFQATT and CDR2 is SNEGSKA (reference sequence). The CDR3 protein is CSARVRPSTGPNTEAFF. The CDR3 DNA follows: TGCAGTGCTAGAGTGCGACCATCGACGGGCCCCAACACTGAAGCTTTCTTT.

This clonotype was seen a single time. This chain joins TRBV7-9 and TRBJ1-1; D is possibly TRBD1 (5 bases). From germline, CDR1 is SEHNR and CDR2 FQNEAQ (reference sequence). CDR3 length: 15 amino acids. Trimming took off 5 bases at V and 1 base at J, with 14 bases between the two ends. The CDR3 DNA reads as TGTGCCAGCAGCCCGCCCGGGGGGGGGAACACTGAAGCTTTCTTT. Residues: CASSPPGGGNTEAFF. Full variable domain (outside the CDR3, taken from reference TRBV7-9 and TRBJ1-1): DTGVSQNPRHKITKRGQNVTFRCDPISEHNRLYWYRQTLGQGPEFLTYFQNEAQLEKSRLLSDRFSAERPKGSFSTLEIQRTEQGDSAMYLCASSPPGGGNTEAFFGQGTRLTVV.

The chain employs TRBV5-1 and TRBJ2-3; a possible D gene is TRBD2 (6 bases). The CDR3 is 16 amino acids. From germline, CDR1 is SGHRS and CDR2 YFSETQ. With 5 bases removed from V and 6 bases from J, the gap between germline ends came to 22 bases. This CDR3 reads CASSSGAKSSMDTQYF. CDR3 bases: TGCGCCAGCAGTAGCGGAGCGAAGTCTAGTATGGATACGCAGTATTTT.

Concerning this clonotype: The germline gene is not matched at one end of the junction; a read error may be the cause. V usage is TRBV12-3 or TRBV12-4 and J usage is TRBJ1-1; D is ambiguous. This CDR3 contains 10 residues. The CDR3 sequence: CASSLITAAF. For the CDR3, the DNA is TGTGCCAGCAGTTTAATCACCGCAGCATTT.

This clonotype was seen a handful of times. The chain employs TRBV5-1 and TRBJ1-1; TRBD1 might be the D (5 bases). V gave up 0 bases and J gave up 7 bases, with 16 bases separating them. The CDR3 runs to 15 residues. The V gene's germline CDR1 is SGHRS and CDR2 YFSETQ. CDR3 coding DNA: TGCGCCAGCAGCTTGGATCAGCCAGCGGGGGGTGAAGCTTTCTTT. It encodes CASSLDQPAGGEAFF.